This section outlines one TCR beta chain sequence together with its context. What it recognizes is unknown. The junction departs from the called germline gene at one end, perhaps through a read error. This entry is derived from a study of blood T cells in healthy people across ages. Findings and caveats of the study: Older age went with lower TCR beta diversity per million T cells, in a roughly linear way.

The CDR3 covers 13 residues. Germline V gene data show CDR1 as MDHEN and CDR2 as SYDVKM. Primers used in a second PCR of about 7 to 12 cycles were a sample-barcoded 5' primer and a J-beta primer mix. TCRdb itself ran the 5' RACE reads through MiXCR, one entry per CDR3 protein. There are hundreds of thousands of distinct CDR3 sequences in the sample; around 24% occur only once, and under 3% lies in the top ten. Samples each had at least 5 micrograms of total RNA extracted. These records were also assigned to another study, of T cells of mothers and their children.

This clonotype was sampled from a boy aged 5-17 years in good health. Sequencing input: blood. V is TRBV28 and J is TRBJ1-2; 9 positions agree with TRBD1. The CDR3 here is CASSFRQGEGLDF. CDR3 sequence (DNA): TGTGCCAGCAGTTTCCGACAGGGGGAGGGTTTAGACTTC.